The text below deals with one TCR beta chain. The data are from a study of blood T cell repertoires in COVID-19. Across the study: Some COVID-19 samples were acute and others convalescent; all came from the United States, Italy and Spain.

Germline assignment: CDR1 LNHNV and CDR2 YYDKDF (reference sequence). CDR3 size: 13 residues. The germline V and J ends were trimmed by 0 bases and 8 bases, with 5 bases remaining between them. Patients in Seattle were enrolled during active infection, then followed longitudinally. Per the study methods: Estimates of nucleated cell counts were drawn from the amplification of reference gene primers. Some clones are missing from TCRdb's copy, which holds only in-frame ones; the method was immunoSEQ multiplex PCR. The V and J calls and clone size were taken over from that table, and D and trimming were inferred from the DNA. This sample has 350,000 or so clones; approximately 89% occur once, and the top ten carry roughly 3.9%.

Sequenced material: peripheral blood. The chain couples TRBV15 to TRBJ1-6, with unresolved D. This TCR derives from a woman between 55 and 75 years old with COVID-19, enrolled during active disease. CDR3 loop: CATSREVDSPLHF. The CDR3 nucleotides read TGTGCCACCAGCAGAGAGGTAGATTCACCCCTCCACTTT.